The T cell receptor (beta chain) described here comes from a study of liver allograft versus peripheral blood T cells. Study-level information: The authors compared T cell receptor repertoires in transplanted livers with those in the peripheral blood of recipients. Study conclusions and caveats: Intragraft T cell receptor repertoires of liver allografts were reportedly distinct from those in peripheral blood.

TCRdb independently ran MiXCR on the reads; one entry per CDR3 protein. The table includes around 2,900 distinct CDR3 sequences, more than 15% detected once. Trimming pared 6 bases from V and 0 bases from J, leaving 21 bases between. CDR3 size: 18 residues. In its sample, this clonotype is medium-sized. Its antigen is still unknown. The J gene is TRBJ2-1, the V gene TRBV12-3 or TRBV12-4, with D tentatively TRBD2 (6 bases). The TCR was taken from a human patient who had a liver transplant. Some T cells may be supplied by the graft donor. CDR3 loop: CASRHGGAAGNSYNEQFF. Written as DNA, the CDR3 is TGTGCCAGCAGACATGGAGGGGCAGCCGGCAACTCCTACAATGAGCAGTTCTTC.